These T cell receptor beta chains were read from a single sample in a study of shared clonotypes between healthy human individuals. The protocol was immunoSEQ multiplex PCR, while the TCRdb copy is restricted to in-frame clones and leaves out a portion. The sample includes about 680,000 clones, about 74% of them seen just once. The specimen was memory CD4+ T cells sorted from blood. These receptors all come from a young woman in good health. CDR3s include the opening cysteine and the closing phenylalanine or tryptophan. Only some rows state a clone size, as once, few, many or a class for expanded clones.

J gene | V gene | clone size | CDR3 protein
TRBJ2-5 | TRBV27 | . | CASSSSGRARETQYF
TRBJ1-3 | TRBV7-6 | . | CASSSANSGRNTIYF
TRBJ1-1 | TRBV6-5 | . | CASKSPGGYTEAFF
TRBJ2-4 | TRBV19 | . | CASSSGTGVYIQYF
TRBJ2-2 | TRBV7-9 | . | CASSPALVGGYTGELFF
TRBJ2-2 | TRBV7-9 | . | CASSPGTGDVAGELFF
TRBJ2-1 | TRBV18 | . | CASSVSEGSSYNEQFF
TRBJ2-5 | TRBV28 | . | CASSSGVPLAQYF
TRBJ2-5 | TRBV5-4 | . | CASSLVGGPVWETQYF
TRBJ2-2 | TRBV9 | . | CASSPGDTFTGELFF
TRBJ1-5 | TRBV27 | once | CASSLYPGQGSNQPQHF
TRBJ1-5 | TRBV29-1 | . | CSVTQGMGNQPQHF
TRBJ2-1 | TRBV6-4 | many | CASSLESGEQFF
TRBJ1-1 | TRBV5-6 | . | CASKGDMDTEAFF
TRBJ2-3 | TRBV5-4 | once | CASSLRGTDTQYF
TRBJ2-7 | TRBV7-9 | . | CASSLRTYEQYF
TRBJ2-7 | TRBV9 | . | CASSVAAGVEYEQYF
TRBJ1-1 | TRBV6-6 | . | CASRYASGHTEAFF
TRBJ1-1 | TRBV6-5 | . | CASSYSKFSTEAFF
TRBJ1-1 | TRBV2 | . | CASRIRDRGLGNTEAFF
TRBJ2-7 | TRBV28 | . | CASSPRDWYSYEQYF
TRBJ2-2 | TRBV2 | . | CASSATGHQNTGELFF